The sequence of this TCR beta chain was determined in a study of T cells after somatic rescue of genetic block. Produced via immunoSEQ multiplex PCR; TCRdb's table is partial and in-frame only. The sample lists 110,000 or so clones; over 80% were seen once. The CDR3 loop spans 16 amino acids. V was trimmed by 8 bases and J by 5 bases, leaving 24 bases between them. Germline assignment: CDR1 MDHEN and CDR2 SYDVKM. The source is a woman under 30. The sequencing sample was made of peripheral blood mononuclear cells (PBMCs). The genes are TRBV28 and TRBJ2-5; maybe TRBD2 (7 bases). The chain's CDR3 is CASGSWGGKDRETQYF. The CDR3 region has the DNA TGTGCCAGCGGCTCGTGGGGGGGCAAAGATCGGGAGACCCAGTACTTC. Drawing the rest from reference TRBV28 and TRBJ2-5, the complete variable domain is DVKVTQSSRYLVKRTGEKVFLECVQDMDHENMFWYRQDPGLGLRLIYFSYDVKMKEKGDIPEGYSVSREKKERFSLILESASTNQTSMYLCASGSWGGKDRETQYFGPGTRLLVL.